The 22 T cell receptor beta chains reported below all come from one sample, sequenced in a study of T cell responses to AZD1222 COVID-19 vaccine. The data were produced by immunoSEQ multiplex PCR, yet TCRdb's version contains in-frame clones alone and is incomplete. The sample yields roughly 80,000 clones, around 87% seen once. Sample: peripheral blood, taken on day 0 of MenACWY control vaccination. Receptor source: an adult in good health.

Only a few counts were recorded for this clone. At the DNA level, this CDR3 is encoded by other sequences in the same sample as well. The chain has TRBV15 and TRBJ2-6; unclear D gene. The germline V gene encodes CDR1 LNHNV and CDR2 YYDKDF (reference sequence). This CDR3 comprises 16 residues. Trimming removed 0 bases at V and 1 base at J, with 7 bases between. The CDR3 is CATSRDLGSGANVLTF. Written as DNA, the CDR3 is TGTGCCACCAGCAGAGATCTGGGTTCTGGGGCCAACGTCCTGACTTTC.

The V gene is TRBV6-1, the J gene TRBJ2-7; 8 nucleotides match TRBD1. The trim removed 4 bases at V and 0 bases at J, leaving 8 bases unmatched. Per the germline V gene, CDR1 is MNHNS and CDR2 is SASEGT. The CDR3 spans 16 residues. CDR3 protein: CASSGRGRVGSYEQYF. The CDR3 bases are TGTGCCAGCAGTGGCAGGGGGCGTGTGGGCTCCTACGAGCAGTACTTC.

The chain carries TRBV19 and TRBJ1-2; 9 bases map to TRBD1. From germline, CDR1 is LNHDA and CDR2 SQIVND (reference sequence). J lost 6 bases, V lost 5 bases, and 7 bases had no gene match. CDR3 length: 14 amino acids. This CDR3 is CASSVEQGAHGYTF. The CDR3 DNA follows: TGTGCCAGTAGTGTTGAACAGGGGGCCCATGGCTACACCTTC. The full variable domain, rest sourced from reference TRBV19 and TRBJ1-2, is DGGITQSPKYLFRKEGQNVTLSCEQNLNHDAMYWYRQDPGQGLRLIYYSQIVNDFQKGDIAEGYSVSREKKESFPLTVTSAQKNPTAFYLCASSVEQGAHGYTFGSGTRLTVV.

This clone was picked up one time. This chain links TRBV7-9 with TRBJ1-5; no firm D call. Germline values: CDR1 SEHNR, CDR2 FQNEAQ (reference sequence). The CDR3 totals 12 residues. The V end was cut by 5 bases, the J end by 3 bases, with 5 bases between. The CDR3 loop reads CASSRDNQPQHF. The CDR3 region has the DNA TGTGCCAGCAGCCGGGACAATCAGCCCCAGCATTTT.

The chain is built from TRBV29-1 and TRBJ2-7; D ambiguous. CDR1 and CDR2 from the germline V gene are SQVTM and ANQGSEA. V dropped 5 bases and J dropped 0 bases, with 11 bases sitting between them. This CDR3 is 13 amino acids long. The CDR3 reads CSVSSSSSYEQYF. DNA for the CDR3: TGCAGCGTTAGTTCTTCGAGCTCCTACGAGCAGTACTTC.

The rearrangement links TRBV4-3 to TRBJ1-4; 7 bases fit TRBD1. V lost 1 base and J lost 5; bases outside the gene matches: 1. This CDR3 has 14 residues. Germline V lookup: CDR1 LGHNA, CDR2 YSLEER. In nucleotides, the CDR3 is TGCGCCAGCAGCCAAGGGGACAGAAATGAAAAACTGTTTTTT. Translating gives CASSQGDRNEKLFF.

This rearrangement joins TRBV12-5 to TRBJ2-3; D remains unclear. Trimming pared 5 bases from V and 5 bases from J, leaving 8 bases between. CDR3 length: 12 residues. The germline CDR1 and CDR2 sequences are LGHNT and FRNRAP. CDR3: CASGRGGDTQYF. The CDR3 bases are TGTGCTAGTGGTAGAGGCGGAGATACGCAGTATTTT.

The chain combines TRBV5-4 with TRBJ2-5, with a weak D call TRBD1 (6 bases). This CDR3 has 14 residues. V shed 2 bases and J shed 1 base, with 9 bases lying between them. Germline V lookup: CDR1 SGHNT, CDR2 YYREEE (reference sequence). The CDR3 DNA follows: TGTGCCAGCAGCTTTTTGGACAGCCAAGAGACCCAGTACTTC. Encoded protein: CASSFLDSQETQYF. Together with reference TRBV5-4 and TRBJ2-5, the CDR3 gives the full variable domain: ETGVTQSPTHLIKTRGQQVTLRCSSQSGHNTVSWYQQALGQGPQFIFQYYREEENGRGNFPPRFSGLQFPNYSSELNVNALELDDSALYLCASSFLDSQETQYFGPGTRLLVL.

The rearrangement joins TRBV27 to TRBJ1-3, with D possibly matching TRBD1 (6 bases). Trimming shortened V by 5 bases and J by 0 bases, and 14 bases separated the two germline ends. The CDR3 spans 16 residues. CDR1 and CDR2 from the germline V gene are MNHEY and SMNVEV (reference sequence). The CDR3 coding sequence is TGTGCCAGCAGTCCCCGGGACATTAACTCTGGAAACACCATATATTTT. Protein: CASSPRDINSGNTIYF.

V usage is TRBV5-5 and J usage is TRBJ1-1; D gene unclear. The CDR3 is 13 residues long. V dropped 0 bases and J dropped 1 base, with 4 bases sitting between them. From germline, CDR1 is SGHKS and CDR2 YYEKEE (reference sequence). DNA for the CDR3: TGTGCCAGCAGCTTGGCCAGGAACACTGAAGCTTTCTTT. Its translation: CASSLARNTEAFF.

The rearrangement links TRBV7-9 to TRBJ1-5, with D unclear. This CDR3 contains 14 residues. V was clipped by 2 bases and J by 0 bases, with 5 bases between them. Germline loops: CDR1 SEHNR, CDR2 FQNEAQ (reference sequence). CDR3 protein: CASSLKDSNQPQHF. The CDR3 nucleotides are TGTGCCAGCAGCTTAAAGGATAGCAATCAGCCCCAGCATTTT.

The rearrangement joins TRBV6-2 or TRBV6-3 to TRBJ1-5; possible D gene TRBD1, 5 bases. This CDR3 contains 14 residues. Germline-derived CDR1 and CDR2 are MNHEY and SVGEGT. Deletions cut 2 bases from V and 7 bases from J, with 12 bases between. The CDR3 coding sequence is TGTGCCAGCAGTTACACCCCCGGGGGACAGCCCCAGCATTTT. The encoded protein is CASSYTPGGQPQHF.

CDR3 region: CAWDNEKLFF. Here the CDR3 DNA reads TGTGCCTGGGATAATGAAAAACTGTTTTTT. The chain couples TRBV30 to TRBJ1-4; no clear D gene. The CDR3 runs 10 residues. CDR1 is GTSNPN and CDR2 is SVGIG in the germline V gene (reference sequence). Trimming took off 5 bases at V and 4 bases at J, with 2 bases between the two ends. Based on the CDR3 plus reference TRBV30 and TRBJ1-4, the full variable domain is SQTIHQWPATLVQPVGSPLSLECTVEGTSNPNLYWYRQAAGRGLQLLFYSVGIGQISSEVPQNLSASRPQDRQFILSSKKLLLSDSGFYLCAWDNEKLFFGSGTQLSVL.

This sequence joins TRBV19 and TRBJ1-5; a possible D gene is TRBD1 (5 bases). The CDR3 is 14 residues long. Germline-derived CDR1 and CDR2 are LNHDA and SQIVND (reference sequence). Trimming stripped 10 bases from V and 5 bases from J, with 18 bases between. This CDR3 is CATGGAYSDQPQHF. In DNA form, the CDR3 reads TGTGCCACCGGGGGTGCCTACAGCGATCAGCCCCAGCATTTT. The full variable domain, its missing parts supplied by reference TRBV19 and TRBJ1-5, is DGGITQSPKYLFRKEGQNVTLSCEQNLNHDAMYWYRQDPGQGLRLIYYSQIVNDFQKGDIAEGYSVSREKKESFPLTVTSAQKNPTAFYLCATGGAYSDQPQHFGDGTRLSIL.

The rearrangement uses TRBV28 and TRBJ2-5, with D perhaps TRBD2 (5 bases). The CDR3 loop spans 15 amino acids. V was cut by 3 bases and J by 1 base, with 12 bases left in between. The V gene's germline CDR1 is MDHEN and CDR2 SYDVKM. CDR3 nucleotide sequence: TGTGCCAGCAGTTTCGCGGGTAGAGCCCAAGAGACCCAGTACTTC. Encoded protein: CASSFAGRAQETQYF.

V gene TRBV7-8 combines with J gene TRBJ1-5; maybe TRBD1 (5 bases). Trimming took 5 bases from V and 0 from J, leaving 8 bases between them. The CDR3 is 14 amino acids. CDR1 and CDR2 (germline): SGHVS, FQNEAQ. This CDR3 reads CASSGGVSNQPQHF. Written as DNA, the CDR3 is TGTGCCAGCAGCGGAGGGGTTAGCAATCAGCCCCAGCATTTT. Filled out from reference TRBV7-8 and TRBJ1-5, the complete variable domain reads GAGVSQSPRYKVAKRGQDVALRCDPISGHVSLFWYQQALGQGPEFLTYFQNEAQLDKSGLPSDRFFAERPEGSVSTLKIQRTQQEDSAVYLCASSGGVSNQPQHFGDGTRLSIL.

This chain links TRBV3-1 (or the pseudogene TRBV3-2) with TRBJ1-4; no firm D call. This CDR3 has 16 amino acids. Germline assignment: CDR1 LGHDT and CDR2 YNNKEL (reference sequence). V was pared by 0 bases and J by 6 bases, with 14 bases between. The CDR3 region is CASSQDPSRPHEKLFF. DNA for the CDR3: TGTGCCAGCAGCCAAGATCCTAGCAGGCCTCATGAAAAACTGTTTTTT.

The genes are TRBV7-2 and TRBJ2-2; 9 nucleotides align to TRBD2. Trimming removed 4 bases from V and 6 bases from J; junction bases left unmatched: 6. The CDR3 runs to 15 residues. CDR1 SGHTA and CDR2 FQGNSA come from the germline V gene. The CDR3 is CASSSQGGRAGELFF. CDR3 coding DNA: TGTGCCAGCAGCTCCCAAGGCGGGAGGGCCGGGGAGCTGTTTTTT.

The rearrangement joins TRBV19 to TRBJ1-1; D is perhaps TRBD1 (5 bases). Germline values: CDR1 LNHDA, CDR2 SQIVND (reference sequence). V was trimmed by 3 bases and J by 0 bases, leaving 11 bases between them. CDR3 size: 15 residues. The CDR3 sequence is CASSIWGELNTEAFF. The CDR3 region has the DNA TGTGCCAGTAGTATCTGGGGGGAGTTGAACACTGAAGCTTTCTTT.

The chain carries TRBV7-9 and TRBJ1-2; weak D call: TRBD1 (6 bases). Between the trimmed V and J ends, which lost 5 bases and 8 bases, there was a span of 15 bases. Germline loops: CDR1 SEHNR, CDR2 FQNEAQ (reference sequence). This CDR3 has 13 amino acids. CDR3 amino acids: CASSPRQEKGYTF. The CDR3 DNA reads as TGTGCCAGCAGCCCAAGACAGGAGAAAGGCTACACCTTC.

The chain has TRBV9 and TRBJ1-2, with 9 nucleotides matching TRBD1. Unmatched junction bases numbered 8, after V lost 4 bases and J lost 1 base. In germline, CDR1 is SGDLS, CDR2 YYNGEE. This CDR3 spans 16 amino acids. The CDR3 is CASSWDRAKGNYGYTF. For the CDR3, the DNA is TGTGCCAGCAGCTGGGACAGGGCGAAGGGTAACTATGGCTACACCTTC. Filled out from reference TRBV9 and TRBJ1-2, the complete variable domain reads DSGVTQTPKHLITATGQRVTLRCSPRSGDLSVYWYQQSLDQGLQFLIQYYNGEERAKGNILERFSAQQFPDLHSELNLSSLELGDSALYFCASSWDRAKGNYGYTFGSGTRLTVV.

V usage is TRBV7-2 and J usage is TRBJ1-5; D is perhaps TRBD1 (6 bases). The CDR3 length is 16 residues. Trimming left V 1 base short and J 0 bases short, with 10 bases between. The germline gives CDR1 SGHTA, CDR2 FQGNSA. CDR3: CASSLVGGYSNQPQHF. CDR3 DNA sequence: TGTGCCAGCAGCTTAGTAGGGGGTTATAGCAATCAGCCCCAGCATTTT.